This TCR beta chain is drawn from a study of neurological immune-mediated disorders. It was by 5'RACE with 10-nucleotide random UMIs that the cDNA was made. Every sequencing run drew on 15-18 subjects and yielded over 200 million TCR-beta sequences. TCRdb recomputed calls from the 5' RACE reads with MiXCR, one row per CDR3 protein. The table includes tens of thousands of distinct CDR3 sequences, 13% detected once. Time point specified: longitudinal time-point 2. The unsorted libraries were produced from 2 million PBMCs held at -80 C. Notes on the study in general: The absence of shared CDR3 amino acid sequences among expanded clones across subjects suggests private repertoires in all groups.

Worth noting for this clonotype: The antigen remains unidentified. Since a much larger clone is just one base distant, this may be a read error.

Deletions cut 5 bases from V and 7 bases from J, with 12 bases between. Germline V lookup: CDR1 SGHTA, CDR2 FQGTGA. This CDR3 is 14 amino acids long. This clonotype was sampled from a woman aged 40 to 50 in good health. The sample was PBMCs. V and J are TRBV7-3 and TRBJ1-6, with no clear D. The CDR3 loop reads CASSPYGANSPLHF. The CDR3, as DNA: TGTGCCAGCAGCCCCTACGGAGCGAATTCACCCCTCCACTTT.